This paragraph reports one TCR beta chain. Its specificity is not known. Primers included in the PCR were 60 Vbeta and 13 Jbeta primers. The repertoire was sequenced with immunoSEQ multiplex PCR; TCRdb's copy has only in-frame clones and lacks some. This table has over 130,000 clones, around three quarters appearing once. These data come from a study of cytomegalovirus exposure and HLA in healthy donors. Background on the study: An earlier analysis found roughly 100 million unique TCR beta sequences from about 190 million T cells.

Study observations and caveats: Upon later analysis, HLA-associated TCR beta chains proved more clonally expanded than other, equally common chains. Donors belonging to an Asian-associated ancestry cluster reportedly showed fewer N-insertions in productive TCRs than the 666-donor mean, according to what a later analysis found. In a later analysis, V- and J-gene trimming of beta chains associated with a DCLRE1C missense variant, replicated independently.

The sequence came from a man in his forties or fifties in good health and CMV-seronegative. The sample taken for sequencing was PBMCs.

CDR3 sequence reads: CASSLAGRVGEQYF. The CDR3 DNA sequence: TGCGCCAGCAGCTTGGCCGGGAGAGTGGGGGAGCAGTACTTC. The chain combines TRBV5-1 with TRBJ2-7, with D perhaps TRBD2 (6 bases). The CDR3 loop spans 14 amino acids. The ends were cut back, 0 bases at V and 7 bases at J, with 14 bases in the middle. CDR1 and CDR2 (germline): SGHRS, YFSETQ.